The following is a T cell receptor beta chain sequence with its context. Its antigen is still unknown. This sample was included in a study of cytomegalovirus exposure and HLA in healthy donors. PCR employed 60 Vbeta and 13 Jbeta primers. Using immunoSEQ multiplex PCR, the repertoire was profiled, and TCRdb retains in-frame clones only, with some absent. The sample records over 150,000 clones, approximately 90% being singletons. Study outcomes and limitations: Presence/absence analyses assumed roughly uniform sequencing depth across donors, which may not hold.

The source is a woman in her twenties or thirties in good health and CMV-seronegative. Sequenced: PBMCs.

The CDR3 protein is CASSFGTVYGYTF. CDR3 DNA sequence: TGCGCCAGCAGCTTTGGGACAGTTTATGGCTACACCTTC. This chain links TRBV5-1 with TRBJ1-2; 7 positions agree with TRBD1. The CDR3 contains 13 residues. V was clipped by 2 bases and J by 5 bases; unmatched bases: 3. Per germline, CDR1 SGHRS and CDR2 YFSETQ. The variable domain in full, completed from reference TRBV5-1 and TRBJ1-2, reads KAGVTQTPRYLIKTRGQQVTLSCSPISGHRSVSWYQQTPGQGLQFLFEYFSETQRNKGNFPGRFSGRQFSNSRSEMNVSTLELGDSALYLCASSFGTVYGYTFGSGTRLTVV.